Listed below are T cell receptor beta chains from one sample, sequenced in a study of T-cell memory formation after mild COVID-19. Each CDR3 protein is one row after TCRdb ran MiXCR on the 5' RACE reads. The sample carries hundreds of thousands of distinct CDR3 sequences, roughly 17% recorded once. The sample taken for sequencing was PBMCs or a T cell subset sorted from them (not recorded which). The origin of the receptors is an adult woman who had mild COVID-19 (a few samples of this study predate the infection). Cell type and time point are not known. CDR3s include the opening cysteine and the closing phenylalanine or tryptophan. D genes are given only for firm matches. Expanded clones get a size class; other rows say once, few or many, or leave the size out.

J,length,size,D,V,CDR3,DNA
TRBJ2-3,13,many,NA,TRBV19,CASSIAGADTQYF,TGTGCCAGTAGTATTGCCGGTGCAGATACGCAGTATTTT
TRBJ1-1,14,NA,NA,TRBV6-5,CASSYGRESTEAFF,TGTGCCAGCAGTTACGGGAGGGAAAGCACTGAAGCTTTCTTT
TRBJ2-7,13,few,TRBD1,TRBV30,CAWETGSSYEQYF,TGTGCCTGGGAGACAGGGAGCTCCTACGAGCAGTACTTC
TRBJ2-7,17,NA,NA,TRBV27,CASSLLHPSLSSYEQYF,TGTGCCAGCAGTTTATTACATCCCAGCCTGAGCTCCTACGAGCAGTACTTC
TRBJ2-1,13,NA,NA,TRBV12-3/TRBV12-4,CASRTQGRHEQFF,TGTGCCAGCAGGACACAGGGGAGGCATGAGCAGTTCTTC
TRBJ1-2,13,NA,NA,TRBV3-1,CASSPDPLYGYTF,TGTGCCAGCAGCCCCGACCCTCTCTATGGCTACACCTTC
TRBJ2-1,12,few,NA,TRBV9,CASSVDPNEQFF,TGTGCCAGCAGCGTAGACCCCAATGAGCAGTTCTTC
TRBJ2-7,13,NA,NA,TRBV18,CASSLQGGNEQYF,TGTGCCAGCTCACTTCAGGGTGGCAACGAGCAGTACTTC
TRBJ2-5,13,many,NA,TRBV12-3/TRBV12-4,CASSPQIQETQYF,TGTGCCAGCAGTCCGCAGATACAAGAGACCCAGTACTTC
TRBJ2-7,13,NA,NA,TRBV12-3/TRBV12-4,CASSYPGYYEQYF,TGTGCCAGCAGTTACCCGGGTTACTACGAGCAGTACTTC
TRBJ1-4,13,few,NA,TRBV12-3/TRBV12-4,CASSLYPNEKLFF,TGTGCCAGCAGTTTGTATCCTAATGAAAAACTGTTTTTT
TRBJ2-7,11,few,NA,TRBV19,CASSTPREQYF,TGTGCCAGTAGCACCCCTCGAGAGCAGTACTTC
TRBJ2-1,16,few,NA,TRBV5-7,CASSLAGGRICHEQFF,TGTGCCAGCAGCTTGGCCGGGGGGCGCATTTGTCATGAGCAGTTCTTC
TRBJ2-1,12,NA,NA,TRBV30,CAWGPFGKKQFF,TGTGCCTGGGGCCCCTTCGGGAAAAAGCAGTTCTTC
TRBJ2-5,14,many,NA,TRBV5-6,CASSPAGQQETQYF,TGTGCCAGCAGCCCGGCGGGACAACAAGAGACCCAGTACTTC
TRBJ2-3,15,many,TRBD2,TRBV3-1,CASRLTSGSTDTQYF,TGTGCCAGCAGGTTGACTAGCGGATCCACAGATACGCAGTATTTT
TRBJ2-5,13,NA,NA,TRBV3-1,CASSRAAKETQYF,TGTGCCAGCAGCCGAGCGGCTAAAGAGACCCAGTACTTC
TRBJ2-1,14,few,TRBD2,TRBV6-1,CASSETSGYNEQFF,TGTGCCAGCTCCGAGACTAGCGGGTACAATGAGCAGTTCTTC
TRBJ2-5,11,many,NA,TRBV11-2,CASSLAETQYF,TGTGCCAGCAGCTTAGCGGAGACCCAGTACTTC
TRBJ2-2,12,NA,NA,TRBV15,CATSPAGRELFF,TGTGCCACCAGCCCCGCGGGGAGGGAGCTGTTTTTT
TRBJ2-1,18,few,TRBD2,TRBV5-1,CASSSPGLAGGPYNEQFF,TGCGCCAGCAGCTCGCCGGGACTAGCGGGAGGGCCCTACAATGAGCAGTTCTTC
TRBJ2-7,17,few,NA,TRBV12-3/TRBV12-4,CASSTREVNHLTGEQYF,TGTGCCAGCAGCACTCGGGAAGTGAACCACCTGACTGGGGAGCAGTACTTC
TRBJ2-5,15,many,NA,TRBV7-2,CASSPRRGLQETQYF,TGTGCCAGCAGCCCCCGGAGGGGGTTACAAGAGACCCAGTACTTC
TRBJ1-2,12,NA,NA,TRBV29-1,CSVDGQRYGYTF,TGCAGCGTTGATGGTCAGAGATATGGCTACACCTTC
TRBJ2-1,13,few,TRBD1,TRBV5-1,CASTLQGYNEQFF,TGCGCCAGCACCTTACAGGGGTACAATGAGCAGTTCTTC
TRBJ2-7,15,NA,TRBD1,TRBV6-5,CASSPTRDRGYEQYF,TGTGCCAGCAGTCCTACCCGCGACAGGGGCTACGAGCAGTACTTC
TRBJ1-5,16,NA,NA,TRBV19,CASSIDQGLSNQPQHF,TGTGCCAGTAGTATCGACCAGGGTCTTAGCAATCAGCCCCAGCATTTT
TRBJ1-2,13,NA,NA,TRBV15,CATSSTGNYGYTF,TGTGCCACCAGCAGTACAGGGAACTATGGCTACACCTTC
TRBJ1-6,16,many,NA,TRBV5-1,CASSALDGGGNSPLHF,TGCGCCAGCAGCGCCCTGGACGGCGGCGGAAATTCACCCCTCCACTTT
TRBJ2-1,18,NA,TRBD2,TRBV4-3,CASSQSISGTSRYNEQFF,TGCGCCAGCAGCCAATCCATTTCCGGGACTAGCAGATACAATGAGCAGTTCTTC